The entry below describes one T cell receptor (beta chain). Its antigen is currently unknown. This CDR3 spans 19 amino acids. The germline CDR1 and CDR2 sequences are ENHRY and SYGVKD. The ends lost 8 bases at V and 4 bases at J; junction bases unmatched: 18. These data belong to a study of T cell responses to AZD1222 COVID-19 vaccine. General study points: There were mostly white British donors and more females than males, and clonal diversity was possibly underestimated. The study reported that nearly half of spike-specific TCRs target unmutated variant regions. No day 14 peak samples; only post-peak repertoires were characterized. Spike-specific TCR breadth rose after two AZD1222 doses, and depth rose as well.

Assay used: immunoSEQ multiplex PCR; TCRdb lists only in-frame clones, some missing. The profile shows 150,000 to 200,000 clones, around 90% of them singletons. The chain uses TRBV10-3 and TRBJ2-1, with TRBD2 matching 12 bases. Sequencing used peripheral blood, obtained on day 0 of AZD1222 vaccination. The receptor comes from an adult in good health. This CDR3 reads CAICSTSGSADSAYNEQFF. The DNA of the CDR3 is TGTGCCATCTGCTCGACTAGCGGGAGTGCGGATTCGGCTTACAATGAGCAGTTCTTC.